One sample yielded the 26 T cell receptor beta chains listed below, sequenced in a study of blood T cell repertoires in COVID-19. Only in-frame clones appear in the TCRdb table, and some are missing; sequencing was by immunoSEQ multiplex PCR. The top ten hold 2% to 2.5% of the sample, which has hundreds of thousands of clones, roughly 87% seen once. The sequenced material came from PBMCs or T cells enriched from blood (not recorded which). The receptors shown here come from a woman aged 40-49 years with acute COVID-19.

The J gene is TRBJ1-1, the V gene TRBV9; 7 nucleotides line up with TRBD1. The CDR3 sequence is 15 residues long. V lost 4 bases and J lost 3; bases outside the gene matches: 9. Germline CDR1 is SGDLS and CDR2 is YYNGEE. CDR3 bases: TGTGCCAGCAGCTCAGTAACAGGGGTCCACACTGAAGCTTTCTTT. This encodes CASSSVTGVHTEAFF.

This clone appeared a single time. The chain joins TRBV18 to TRBJ1-1; a possible D gene is TRBD1 (6 bases). The CDR3 spans 16 residues. Trimming took off 3 bases at V and 0 bases at J, with 14 bases between the two ends. Germline CDR1 is KGHSH and CDR2 is LQKENI. The CDR3 spells CASSPQDRAMNTEAFF. CDR3 nucleotide sequence: TGTGCCAGCTCACCGCAGGACAGAGCAATGAACACTGAAGCTTTCTTT.

This clone was seen a handful of times. The chain couples TRBV5-6 to TRBJ1-2, with D tentatively TRBD1 (6 bases). The V gene lost 0 bases and the J gene lost 6 bases, with 9 bases spanning the gap. This CDR3 spans 13 amino acids. Germline CDR1 reads SGHDT; CDR2 reads YYEEEE. In nucleotides, the CDR3 is TGTGCCAGCAGCTTGGGGGCAGGGGATGGCTACACCTTC. Translated, it gives CASSLGAGDGYTF.

In DNA, the CDR3 is TGTGCCAGCAGTTTAGGACTAAAAGAGACCCAGTACTTC. Protein sequence: CASSLGLKETQYF. The chain couples TRBV12-3 or TRBV12-4 to TRBJ2-5, with D tentatively TRBD2 (5 bases). V lost 1 base to trimming and J lost 3 bases, with 6 bases between them. CDR3 length: 13 amino acids.

This clone was detected once. The chain links TRBV19 to TRBJ2-7; 10 bases are a match to TRBD1. Per germline, CDR1 LNHDA and CDR2 SQIVND (reference sequence). The ends lost 1 base at V and 1 base at J; junction bases unmatched: 4. CDR3 length: 16 residues. The CDR3 nucleotides are TGTGCCAGTAGTATAGGACGGACAGGGGGTTCCTACGAGCAGTACTTC. Its protein is CASSIGRTGGSYEQYF.

The gene calls are TRBV5-1 and TRBJ2-2; D is undetermined. The CDR3 is made up of 13 amino acids. The V gene lost 1 base and the J gene lost 5 bases, with 6 bases spanning the gap. The germline V gene encodes CDR1 SGHRS and CDR2 YFSETQ. In DNA, the CDR3 is TGCGCCAGCAGCTTGCTGGAGACCGGGGAGCTGTTTTTT. Amino acid sequence: CASSLLETGELFF.

J is TRBJ1-3 and V is TRBV19; TRBD1 is a possible D gene (6 bases). The CDR3 totals 15 residues. Per germline, CDR1 LNHDA and CDR2 SQIVND (reference sequence). Trimming pared 5 bases from V and 2 bases from J, leaving 13 bases between. CDR3 nucleotides: TGTGCCAGTAGTCGACCTACAGGGACTGGAAACACCATATATTTT. Amino acids: CASSRPTGTGNTIYF.

The chain carries TRBV7-6 and TRBJ2-3; 8 nucleotides match TRBD2. In germline, CDR1 is SGHVS, CDR2 FNYEAQ. The V and J ends lost 3 bases and 2 bases, in that order; junction bases with no gene match: 4. CDR3 length equals 15 residues. Here the CDR3 reads CASSFTSGYTDTQYF. The CDR3 DNA reads TGTGCCAGCAGCTTCACTAGCGGCTACACAGATACGCAGTATTTT. The full variable domain, rest sourced from reference TRBV7-6 and TRBJ2-3, is GAGVSQSPRYKVTKRGQDVALRCDPISGHVSLYWYRQALGQGPEFLTYFNYEAQQDKSGLPNDRFSAERPEGSISTLTIQRTEQRDSAMYRCASSFTSGYTDTQYFGPGTRLTVL.

This clone was detected once. This chain joins TRBV25-1 and TRBJ1-1, with no clear D. The germline V and J ends were trimmed by 4 bases and 0 bases, with 12 bases remaining between them. The CDR3 contains 15 residues. Germline-derived CDR1 and CDR2 are MGHDK and SYGVNS. CDR3 bases: TGTGCCAGCAGTGCGGGTGACGCTTTGAACACTGAAGCTTTCTTT. This codes for CASSAGDALNTEAFF.

The sample holds one count of this clone. The J gene is TRBJ2-7, the V gene TRBV4-1, with a weak D call TRBD2 (5 bases). The germline CDR1 and CDR2 sequences are MGHRA and YSYEKL. V lost 0 bases, J lost 7 bases, and 10 bases lay in between. CDR3 size: 13 residues. CDR3 sequence reads: CASSQDATREQYF. DNA for the CDR3: TGCGCCAGCAGCCAAGATGCCACTAGGGAGCAGTACTTC.

This CDR3 is CASRRDRAQETQYF. CDR3 nucleotides: TGTGCCAGCAGGCGGGACAGGGCCCAAGAGACCCAGTACTTC. This chain uses TRBV2 with TRBJ2-5; 9 bases align to TRBD1. Trimming took 6 bases from V and 1 from J; bases not matched to a gene: 3. In germline, CDR1 is SNHLY, CDR2 FYNNEI. The CDR3 runs to 14 residues. Complete variable domain (other parts from reference TRBV2 and TRBJ2-5): EPEVTQTPSHQVTQMGQEVILRCVPISNHLYFYWYRQILGQKVEFLVSFYNNEISEKSEIFDDQFSVERPDGSNFTLKIRSTKLEDSAMYFCASRRDRAQETQYFGPGTRLLVL.

V and J are TRBV10-3 and TRBJ1-5, with 7 bases identical to TRBD1. V was pared by 6 bases and J by 0 bases, with 8 bases of the junction left unmatched. This CDR3 comprises 16 residues. Germline-derived CDR1 and CDR2 are ENHRY and SYGVKD. CDR3 DNA sequence: TGTGCCATCAGCTTACAGGGGCTAAATAGCAATCAGCCCCAGCATTTT. This sequence encodes CAISLQGLNSNQPQHF.

The CDR3 DNA follows: TGCAGTGCCCGAAGCGGTGAGCAGTTCTTC. This encodes CSARSGEQFF. The chain recombines TRBV20-1 with TRBJ2-1; D might be TRBD2 (5 bases). Germline CDR1 reads DFQATT; CDR2 reads SNEGSKA (reference sequence). The CDR3 consists of 10 residues. V lost 6 bases and J lost 9, with 9 bases in between.

This rearrangement joins TRBV27 to TRBJ1-2; TRBD1 is a possible D gene (5 bases). This CDR3 contains 15 residues. With 6 bases removed from V and 5 bases from J, the gap between germline ends came to 19 bases. Germline values: CDR1 MNHEY, CDR2 SMNVEV (reference sequence). The CDR3 reads CASSLTSTGTYGYTF. For the CDR3, the DNA is TGTGCCAGCAGCCTTACGTCGACGGGGACTTATGGCTACACCTTC.

This clone is a singleton in its sample. V usage is TRBV2 and J usage is TRBJ1-5; D perhaps matches TRBD1 (5 bases). The CDR3 extends over 16 amino acids. Trimming took off 3 bases at V and 4 bases at J, with 16 bases between the two ends. Germline CDR1 SNHLY, CDR2 FYNNEI. The CDR3 spells CASSDIGGAINQPQHF. DNA of the CDR3: TGTGCCAGCAGTGACATTGGAGGGGCGATAAATCAGCCCCAGCATTTT. The full variable domain, in which reference TRBV2 and TRBJ1-5 provide the parts outside the CDR3, is EPEVTQTPSHQVTQMGQEVILRCVPISNHLYFYWYRQILGQKVEFLVSFYNNEISEKSEIFDDQFSVERPDGSNFTLKIRSTKLEDSAMYFCASSDIGGAINQPQHFGDGTRLSIL.

The chain joins TRBV11-2 to TRBJ2-1; 10 bases fit TRBD2. The CDR3 runs 15 residues. Germline V lookup: CDR1 SGHAT, CDR2 FQNNGV. The trim removed 3 bases at V and 5 bases at J, leaving 4 bases unmatched. CDR3 DNA sequence: TGTGCCAGCAGCTTTACTAGCGGGGTTAACAATGAGCAGTTCTTC. This encodes CASSFTSGVNNEQFF.

CDR3 DNA: TGTGCCAGCAGCTTGGACCGGGACAGGGGGCACGTAGGGGGCTACACCTTC. Translating it yields CASSLDRDRGHVGGYTF. This sequence joins TRBV5-8 and TRBJ1-2; 12 nucleotides match TRBD1. CDR3 length: 17 amino acids. The junction had 11 bases not matched to a gene; V was cut back by 0 bases and J by 8 bases. Germline V gene data show CDR1 as SGHTS and CDR2 as YDEGEE. The full variable domain, completed using reference TRBV5-8 and TRBJ1-2, is EAGVTQSPTHLIKTRGQQATLRCSPISGHTSVYWYQQALGLGLQFLLWYDEGEERNRGNFPPRFSGRQFPNYSSELNVNALELEDSALYLCASSLDRDRGHVGGYTFGSGTRLTVV.

A single count supports this clone. J is TRBJ2-7 and V is TRBV9; D may be TRBD2 (5 bases). The CDR3 has 13 amino acids. Germline lookup yields CDR1 SGDLS and CDR2 YYNGEE. V was trimmed by 3 bases and J by 5 bases, leaving 12 bases between them. The CDR3 reads CASSGGIRHEQYF. CDR3 DNA sequence: TGTGCCAGCAGCGGAGGGATCAGACACGAGCAGTACTTC.

This clone came up once. The CDR3 protein is CASSLAGGGVNTEAFF. The DNA for the CDR3 is TGTGCCAGCAGCTTGGCGGGGGGAGGGGTGAACACTGAAGCTTTCTTT. The chain carries TRBV5-4 and TRBJ1-1; D perhaps matches TRBD1 (5 bases). V lost 0 bases to trimming and J lost 0 bases, with 12 bases between them. Germline CDR1 and CDR2: SGHNT and YYREEE (reference sequence). There are 16 residues in the CDR3.

V usage is TRBV3-1 (or the pseudogene TRBV3-2) and J usage is TRBJ2-2; possibly TRBD1 for D (5 bases). This CDR3 contains 14 residues. Between the trimmed V and J ends, which lost 3 bases and 2 bases, there was a span of 7 bases. Germline assignment: CDR1 LGHDT and CDR2 YNNKEL (reference sequence). In nucleotides, the CDR3 is TGTGCCAGCAGCCAGGGGCCCAACACCGGGGAGCTGTTTTTT. It encodes CASSQGPNTGELFF.

The genes are TRBV11-2 and TRBJ2-1; a weak D match, TRBD2 (6 bases). The CDR3 is made up of 16 amino acids. Germline loops: CDR1 SGHAT, CDR2 FQNNGV. Deletions cut 1 base from V and 5 bases from J, with 15 bases between. CDR3 in DNA: TGTGCCAGCAGCTTAGGGACGGCGGGGATGAACAATGAGCAGTTCTTC. Translated, it gives CASSLGTAGMNNEQFF.

A single count supports this clone. CDR3 in amino acids: CATSDRGGTDTQYF. CDR3 bases: TGTGCCACCAGTGACAGGGGTGGGACAGATACGCAGTATTTT. V usage is TRBV24-1 and J usage is TRBJ2-3; D is possibly TRBD1 (6 bases). Trimming left V 4 bases short and J 3 bases short, with 10 bases between. The CDR3 runs 14 residues. The germline CDR1 and CDR2 sequences are KGHDR and SFDVKD.

The chain couples TRBV18 to TRBJ2-7, with TRBD1 matching 7 bases. Germline CDR1 and CDR2: KGHSH and LQKENI. The CDR3 contains 15 residues. The J segment lost 4 bases and the V segment lost 0 bases, leaving 6 bases of the junction unmatched. The CDR3 bases are TGTGCCAGCTCACCACCGACAGGGTGGGGATACGAGCAGTACTTC. It yields the protein CASSPPTGWGYEQYF. Drawing the rest from reference TRBV18 and TRBJ2-7, the complete variable domain is NAGVMQNPRHLVRRRGQEARLRCSPMKGHSHVYWYRQLPEEGLKFMVYLQKENIIDESGMPKERFSAEFPKEGPSILRIQQVVRGDSAAYFCASSPPTGWGYEQYFGPGTRLTVT.

Only one count was recorded for this clone. The rearrangement joins TRBV2 to TRBJ1-5; possible D gene TRBD1, 6 bases. The ends were cut back, 7 bases at V and 7 bases at J, with 17 bases in the middle. This CDR3 is 14 amino acids long. Germline-derived CDR1 and CDR2 are SNHLY and FYNNEI. The CDR3 region is CASKLDSSFQPQHF. CDR3 in DNA: TGTGCCAGCAAACTGGACAGCTCGTTCCAGCCCCAGCATTTT.

This chain joins TRBV5-1 and TRBJ1-2; 8 positions agree with TRBD1. Germline lookup yields CDR1 SGHRS and CDR2 YFSETQ. The CDR3 loop spans 16 amino acids. The V segment lost 0 bases and the J segment 4 bases; nucleotides outside the gene matches: 8. The CDR3 coding sequence is TGCGCCAGCAGCTTGGCCCCAGGGGGCGTAGGCTATGGCTACACCTTC. Its translation: CASSLAPGGVGYGYTF.

The chain employs TRBV30 and TRBJ1-6; TRBD1 matches at 9 bases. The CDR3 has 15 residues. After removal of 3 bases from V and 6 bases from J, the junction contained 6 bases not matched to a gene. Per germline, CDR1 GTSNPN and CDR2 SVGIG (reference sequence). The CDR3 nucleotides read TGTGCCTGGAGGTTGACAGGGGGGATTAATTCACCCCTCCACTTT. Its protein is CAWRLTGGINSPLHF. Using reference TRBV30 and TRBJ1-6 for the parts outside the CDR3, the full variable domain is SQTIHQWPATLVQPVGSPLSLECTVEGTSNPNLYWYRQAAGRGLQLLFYSVGIGQISSEVPQNLSASRPQDRQFILSSKKLLLSDSGFYLCAWRLTGGINSPLHFGNGTRLTVT.